Reported below is one T cell receptor (beta chain). What it recognizes is unknown. One end of the junction does not line up with germline, which may come from a read error. The sample belongs to a study of OX40 agonist ivuxolimab in advanced cancers. Study-level background: At doses from 0.01 to 10 mg/kg, patients were given intravenous ivuxolimab every 2 weeks. Findings and caveats of the study: The mean number of expanded clones was higher in CD8+ T cells than in CD4+. The CD4+ and CD8+ T cells in the blood had expanded clonally by week 6 at 0.1 to 3.0 mg/kg.

The CDR3 contains 16 residues. CDR1 and CDR2 (germline): PRHDT, FYEKMQ (reference sequence). The table came from immunoSEQ multiplex PCR; TCRdb's copy has only in-frame clones and leaves some out. This table holds about 91,000 clones, roughly 89% found once. This TCR was sampled from an adult with an advanced solid tumor such as melanoma, head and neck, liver or kidney cancer. The sequencing here drew on CD4+ or CD8+ T cells sorted from blood, taken in a trial of the OX40 agonist ivuxolimab. The chain combines TRBV13 with TRBJ2-6; D is unresolved. DNA of the CDR3: TGTGCCAGCAGATTAGGTCTAAACTCTGGGGCCAACGTCCTGACTTTC. Its translation is CASRLGLNSGANVLTF.